Shown below are 27 T cell receptor beta chains from a single sample sequenced in a study of blood T cell repertoires in COVID-19. Assay: immunoSEQ multiplex PCR; the TCRdb copy retains only in-frame clones and omits some. The table records around 67,000 clones, around 90% of them present only once. The sequenced sample consisted of peripheral blood. The origin of the receptors is an elderly woman with active or convalescent COVID-19.

The rearrangement uses TRBV5-1 and TRBJ2-1, with TRBD2 as a possible D gene (5 bases). Trimming took off 1 base at V and 0 bases at J, with 11 bases between the two ends. Germline V gives CDR1 SGHRS, CDR2 YFSETQ. This CDR3 is built from 16 residues. The CDR3 loop is CASSLMGTSSYNEQFF. DNA of the CDR3: TGCGCCAGCAGCTTGATGGGAACTAGCTCCTACAATGAGCAGTTCTTC.

A few counts support this clone. The gene calls are TRBV7-2 and TRBJ2-2; D may be TRBD1 (6 bases). The germline gives CDR1 SGHTA, CDR2 FQGNSA. V lost 1 base and J 2 bases, leaving 11 bases between the germline ends. The CDR3 covers 16 residues. This CDR3 reads CASSLVWTANTGELFF. CDR3 DNA sequence: TGTGCCAGCAGCTTAGTTTGGACAGCAAACACCGGGGAGCTGTTTTTT.

This chain uses TRBV6-4 with TRBJ2-1; 8 bases match TRBD1. The CDR3 totals 15 residues. CDR1 and CDR2 (germline): MRHNA, SNTAGT. The trim removed 5 bases at V and 4 bases at J, leaving 7 bases unmatched. The CDR3 is CASSSGTGTYNEQFF. CDR3 nucleotides: TGTGCCAGCAGTTCCGGGACAGGAACGTACAATGAGCAGTTCTTC.

V and J are TRBV10-3 and TRBJ2-3; 9 bases map to TRBD2. The CDR3 has 13 residues. V was clipped by 11 bases and J by 4 bases; unmatched bases: 7. Germline loops: CDR1 ENHRY, CDR2 SYGVKD. CDR3 in amino acids: CAGSGGLSDTQYF. The CDR3 DNA reads TGTGCCGGTAGCGGGGGCCTCTCAGATACGCAGTATTTT.

This CDR3 is CAVRTGGETQYF. CDR3 nucleotide sequence: TGTGCCGTACGGACAGGCGGGGAGACCCAGTACTTC. This chain connects TRBV10-3 to TRBJ2-5; 7 bases line up with TRBD1. Germline CDR1 is ENHRY and CDR2 is SYGVKD. The CDR3 spans 12 residues. J was trimmed by 5 bases and V by 11 bases; bases with no gene match: 8.

The CDR3 coding sequence is TGTGCCAGCTCACCCGGACTAGCGGGAGGGCCAGAGACCCAGTACTTC. Amino acids: CASSPGLAGGPETQYF. V gene TRBV18 combines with J gene TRBJ2-5; 15 bases agree with TRBD2. The CDR3 contains 16 residues. The J segment lost 4 bases and the V segment lost 3 bases, leaving 3 bases of the junction unmatched. Germline values: CDR1 KGHSH, CDR2 LQKENI.

In this sample, this clone turned up a few times. The chain has TRBV6-5 and TRBJ2-2; 7 nucleotides align to TRBD2. The germline V gene has CDR1 MNHEY and CDR2 SVGAGI. This CDR3 region has 15 residues. The junction had 12 bases not matched to a gene; V was cut back by 10 bases and J by 4 bases. The chain's CDR3 is CATSDRGVLTGELFF. The CDR3 DNA reads TGTGCCACCTCCGACCGGGGGGTACTCACCGGGGAGCTGTTTTTT.

The V and J genes are TRBV19 and TRBJ1-2; D remains ambiguous. Germline lookup yields CDR1 LNHDA and CDR2 SQIVND (reference sequence). The CDR3 has 15 amino acids. V shed 5 bases and J shed 2 bases, with 15 bases lying between them. The CDR3 DNA reads TGTGCCAGTAGTGGCAGGCCAGCAAAGAACTATGGCTACACCTTC. Protein: CASSGRPAKNYGYTF.

The chain uses TRBV3-1 (or the pseudogene TRBV3-2) and TRBJ2-7; 8 bases align to TRBD1. V trimming: 4 bases; J trimming: 2 bases; junction bases outside the gene matches: 4. Germline lookup yields CDR1 LGHDT and CDR2 YNNKEL (reference sequence). The CDR3 has 14 residues. The CDR3 loop reads CASSRQGPTYEQYF. The CDR3 DNA follows: TGTGCCAGCAGCCGACAGGGGCCTACCTACGAGCAGTACTTC.

This clone was counted once. V usage is TRBV23-1 and J usage is TRBJ2-7, with D perhaps matching TRBD1 (8 bases). TRBV23-1 is reported as an ORF; its role is uncertain. The ends were cut back, 4 bases at V and 1 base at J, with 26 bases in the middle. The CDR3 runs to 19 residues. CDR3 coding DNA: TGCGCCAGCAGTCCAACGACAGGACAGGGAGGGGTTTTTTCCTACGAGCAGTACTTC. It specifies CASSPTTGQGGVFSYEQYF.

CDR3 nucleotide sequence: TGTGCCACCAGCAGAGGGCAGGGCGCAGATACGCAGTATTTT. Amino acid sequence: CATSRGQGADTQYF. The chain has TRBV15 and TRBJ2-3, with D possibly TRBD1 on 5 matching bases. Germline lookup yields CDR1 LNHNV and CDR2 YYDKDF (reference sequence). The CDR3 is made up of 14 amino acids. The V end was cut by 1 base, the J end by 4 bases, with 9 bases between.

This chain joins TRBV18 and TRBJ2-5; D is possibly TRBD2 (6 bases). This CDR3 has 14 amino acids. V was trimmed by 6 bases and J by 4 bases, leaving 15 bases between them. The germline V gene encodes CDR1 KGHSH and CDR2 LQKENI. The CDR3 sequence: CASSSGGNRETQYF. The CDR3 coding sequence is TGTGCCAGCTCGTCTGGGGGGAATAGAGAGACCCAGTACTTC. The full variable domain, rest sourced from reference TRBV18 and TRBJ2-5, is NAGVMQNPRHLVRRRGQEARLRCSPMKGHSHVYWYRQLPEEGLKFMVYLQKENIIDESGMPKERFSAEFPKEGPSILRIQQVVRGDSAAYFCASSSGGNRETQYFGPGTRLLVL.

The CDR3 is CASSYRAESYNEQFF. As DNA, the CDR3 is TGTGCCAGCAGTTACCGAGCGGAATCCTACAATGAGCAGTTCTTC. This chain connects TRBV6-2 or TRBV6-3 to TRBJ2-1; possibly TRBD2 for D (5 bases). The CDR3 totals 15 residues. The germline V and J ends were trimmed by 2 bases and 1 base, with 9 bases remaining between them. Per germline, CDR1 MNHEY and CDR2 SVGEGT.

The chain recombines TRBV5-1 with TRBJ1-2; no definite D call. V was pared by 5 bases and J by 6 bases, with 11 bases between. The CDR3 is 12 amino acids. Per the germline V gene, CDR1 is SGHRS and CDR2 is YFSETQ. Here the CDR3 DNA reads TGCGCCAGCAGTGGAGTGACTCATGGCTACACCTTC. Encoded protein: CASSGVTHGYTF.

The chain couples TRBV4-2 to TRBJ1-2, with D maybe TRBD1 (5 bases). V shed 0 bases and J shed 4 bases, with 12 bases lying between them. CDR1 and CDR2 (germline): LGHNA, YNFKEQ. The CDR3 runs to 15 residues. CDR3 sequence reads: CASSQDRRDVYGYTF. For the CDR3, the DNA is TGTGCCAGCAGCCAAGATAGGAGGGACGTCTATGGCTACACCTTC.

V gene TRBV21-1 combines with J gene TRBJ1-5; the D call of TRBD1 is as the table states it, not checked on the DNA. TRBV21-1 is shown as a pseudogene. This CDR3 is 14 amino acids long. CDR3 amino acids: CASSKARQGQPQHF. CDR3 sequence (DNA): TGTGCCAGCAGCAAAGCGAGGCAGGGGCAGCCCCAGCATTTT.

V is TRBV7-6 and J is TRBJ2-7, with 16 bases lining up with TRBD2. CDR3 length: 15 amino acids. Germline V lookup: CDR1 SGHVS, CDR2 FNYEAQ. V was pared by 5 bases and J by 4 bases, with 2 bases of the junction left unmatched. Written as DNA, the CDR3 is TGTGCCAGCAGCCTGGGACTAGCGGGAGGGTACGAGCAGTACTTC. This codes for CASSLGLAGGYEQYF.

The chain recombines TRBV5-1 with TRBJ2-7, with D perhaps TRBD1 (6 bases). Germline CDR1 and CDR2: SGHRS and YFSETQ. The V end was cut by 0 bases, the J end by 2 bases, with 21 bases between. CDR3 length: 18 residues. The DNA of the CDR3 is TGCGCCAGCAGCTTGGGAGGGTCGCAGGGGCCATTAACCTACGAGCAGTACTTC. Amino acids: CASSLGGSQGPLTYEQYF.

This clone was seen only once. This chain joins TRBV5-6 and TRBJ2-7, with D maybe TRBD1 (5 bases). Looked up from germline, CDR1 is SGHDT and CDR2 is YYEEEE. This CDR3 spans 14 amino acids. V was shortened by 4 bases and J by 0 bases, with 11 bases between the two germline ends. The CDR3: CASSRTLFSYEQYF. The CDR3 DNA reads TGTGCCAGCAGCCGGACACTGTTCTCCTACGAGCAGTACTTC.

The CDR3 nucleotides read TGTGCCAGTAGTTCCCGTGACACCGACGAGCAGTACTTC. This sequence encodes CASSSRDTDEQYF. This chain uses TRBV19 with TRBJ2-7; D is uncertain. The germline V gene encodes CDR1 LNHDA and CDR2 SQIVND (reference sequence). Trimming took off 5 bases at V and 5 bases at J, with 13 bases between the two ends. The CDR3 spans 13 residues.

The rearrangement uses TRBV3-1 (or the pseudogene TRBV3-2) and TRBJ2-3; 11 nucleotides agree with TRBD2. The trim removed 5 bases at V and 2 bases at J, leaving 6 bases unmatched. Looked up from germline, CDR1 is LGHDT and CDR2 is YNNKEL (reference sequence). The CDR3 runs to 16 residues. The CDR3 spells CASSGGTSGYTDTQYF. The CDR3 DNA sequence: TGTGCCAGCAGCGGAGGGACTAGCGGATACACAGATACGCAGTATTTT.

This clone was counted a few times. The rearrangement links TRBV19 to TRBJ1-3; tentative D call: TRBD1 (6 bases). V was trimmed by 5 bases and J by 0 bases, leaving 14 bases between them. Germline-derived CDR1 and CDR2 are LNHDA and SQIVND (reference sequence). The CDR3 loop spans 16 amino acids. This CDR3 is CASSSRTAPSGNTIYF. The CDR3 DNA reads TGTGCCAGTAGTTCCCGGACAGCACCCTCTGGAAACACCATATATTTT.

The rearrangement uses TRBV2 and TRBJ1-5; 9 positions agree with TRBD1. Germline V gives CDR1 SNHLY, CDR2 FYNNEI. This CDR3 is 17 amino acids long. The ends lost 3 bases at V and 1 base at J; junction bases unmatched: 7. This CDR3 is CASSDLDRGISNQPQHF. The CDR3 nucleotides are TGTGCCAGCAGTGATTTGGACAGGGGCATCAGCAATCAGCCCCAGCATTTT.

The rearrangement joins TRBV6-5 to TRBJ1-2; perhaps TRBD1 as D (5 bases). Germline lookup yields CDR1 MNHEY and CDR2 SVGAGI. There are 14 residues in the CDR3. V shed 6 bases and J shed 0 bases, with 11 bases lying between them. CDR3 sequence (DNA): TGTGCCAGCAGAGGGACGGGAGCTAACTATGGCTACACCTTC. This translates into CASRGTGANYGYTF.

V usage is TRBV11-2 and J usage is TRBJ1-4; 11 positions agree with TRBD1. The junction had 11 bases not matched to a gene; V was cut back by 4 bases and J by 7 bases. Germline-derived CDR1 and CDR2 are SGHAT and FQNNGV. CDR3 length equals 17 residues. CDR3 sequence reads: CASSSIMDRGRFEKLFF. The DNA of the CDR3 is TGTGCCAGCAGCTCGATCATGGACAGGGGGCGATTTGAAAAACTGTTTTTT. The complete variable domain, with remaining parts taken from reference TRBV11-2 and TRBJ1-4, reads EAGVAQSPRYKIIEKRQSVAFWCNPISGHATLYWYQQILGQGPKLLIQFQNNGVVDDSQLPKDRFSAERLKGVDSTLKIQPAKLEDSAVYLCASSSIMDRGRFEKLFFGSGTQLSVL.

The chain links TRBV10-3 to TRBJ1-6; D remains ambiguous. Trimming took off 2 bases at V and 8 bases at J, with 4 bases between the two ends. Germline V gene data show CDR1 as ENHRY and CDR2 as SYGVKD. The CDR3 runs 12 residues. The CDR3 region has the DNA TGTGCCATCAGTGAGGAGTATTCACCCCTCCACTTT. This gives the protein CAISEEYSPLHF.

This chain joins TRBV6-5 and TRBJ1-5; no clear D gene. With 0 bases removed from V and 0 bases from J, the gap between germline ends came to 9 bases. The CDR3 runs 16 residues. Germline lookup yields CDR1 MNHEY and CDR2 SVGAGI. The CDR3 spells CASSYSRVDSNQPQHF. The CDR3 coding sequence is TGTGCCAGCAGTTACTCGAGGGTGGATAGCAATCAGCCCCAGCATTTT.